This is a list of T cell receptor beta chains from one sample in a study of regulatory T cells in long-lasting Graves disease. TCRdb re-called the multiplex PCR reads through MiXCR, storing one row per CDR3 protein. The data contain 430,000 or so distinct CDR3 sequences, about 21% of them singletons. Here the sequenced sample was peripheral blood mononuclear cells (PBMCs), taken when the disease was refractory, from a patient treated with antithyroid drugs. The receptor source for this set is a female donor with Graves disease. Both conserved end residues are part of each CDR3. The D gene is left open where the match is weak. The size field is filled for only some rows; it gives once, few, many or a size class.

>TRBV9|TRBJ1-2|many|NA
CASSVDAYGYTF
TGTGCCAGCAGCGTAGATGCCTATGGCTACACCTTC
>TRBV18|TRBJ2-7|few|NA
CASSTSESYEQYF
TGTGCCAGCTCAACAAGCGAGTCCTACGAGCAGTACTTC
>TRBV3-1|TRBJ1-2|many|NA
CASSQGTSRYGYTF
TGTGCCAGCAGCCAAGGTACTTCGAGATATGGCTACACCTTC
>TRBV10-3|TRBJ1-2|many|TRBD1
CAISAGTDYGYTF
TGTGCCATCAGCGCCGGGACAGACTATGGCTACACCTTC
>TRBV2|TRBJ2-2|many|NA
CASSESKGRAGELFF
TGTGCCAGCAGCGAGTCTAAGGGTAGGGCCGGGGAGCTGTTTTTT
>TRBV16|TRBJ1-5|NA|NA
CASSQGGSNNQPQHF
TGTGCCAGCAGCCAAGGAGGGAGTAACAATCAGCCCCAGCATTTT
>TRBV6-2/TRBV6-3|TRBJ1-1|NA|TRBD1
CASTNPRGHTEAFF
TGTGCCAGCACCAATCCCAGGGGGCATACTGAAGCTTTCTTT
>TRBV30|TRBJ1-1|many|NA
CAWRPPRLNTEAFF
TGTGCCTGGAGACCGCCACGACTAAACACTGAAGCTTTCTTT
>TRBV3-1|TRBJ2-2|many|TRBD1
CASRPTDRASGELFF
TGTGCCAGCAGACCTACGGACAGGGCTAGCGGGGAGCTGTTTTTT
>TRBV29-1|TRBJ2-2|few|NA
CSVEDTAPGRELFF
TGCAGCGTTGAAGATACAGCTCCAGGGCGGGAGCTGTTTTTT
>TRBV27|TRBJ2-1|NA|TRBD2
CASSVASGRAYNEQFF
TGTGCCAGCAGTGTCGCCTCCGGGAGGGCCTACAATGAGCAGTTCTTC
>TRBV7-8|TRBJ1-2|NA|TRBD1
CASSLAPGQGHGYTF
TGTGCCAGCAGCTTAGCACCGGGACAGGGTCATGGCTACACCTTC
>TRBV20-1|TRBJ1-2|NA|NA
CSARLKPSMGYTF
TGCAGTGCTAGGCTGAAGCCTTCGATGGGCTACACCTTC
>TRBV24-1|TRBJ1-5|many|NA
CATSDPYSNQPQHF
TGTGCCACCAGTGACCCCTATAGCAATCAGCCCCAGCATTTT
>TRBV3-1|TRBJ2-7|few|TRBD2
CASSQDSGSGYEQYF
TGTGCCAGCAGCCAAGATAGCGGGAGTGGCTACGAGCAGTACTTC
>TRBV29-1|TRBJ1-3|NA|NA
CSVQTGARNTIYF
TGCAGCGTTCAGACAGGAGCGAGAAACACCATATATTTT
>TRBV10-3|TRBJ2-2|many|NA
CAISGTANTGELFF
TGTGCCATCAGTGGGACAGCGAACACCGGGGAGCTGTTTTTT
>TRBV3-1|TRBJ2-5|NA|TRBD2
CASSPTLAGPTPFF
TGTGCCAGCAGCCCGACTTTAGCGGGCCCAACCCCGTTCTTC
>TRBV2|TRBJ2-7|many|NA
CASSEVGGTDYEQYF
TGTGCCAGCAGTGAAGTAGGGGGGACAGATTACGAGCAGTACTTC
>TRBV6-1|TRBJ2-7|few|TRBD2
CASSQRELSYEQYF
TGTGCCAGCAGTCAGCGGGAGCTTTCTTACGAGCAGTACTTC
>TRBV28|TRBJ2-4|many|NA
CASSPTPFLVDKNIQYF
TGTGCCAGCAGCCCAACGCCATTTCTTGTCGACAAAAACATTCAGTACTTC
>TRBV12-3/TRBV12-4|TRBJ1-5|many|NA
CASSLDVYSNQPQHF
TGTGCCAGCAGTTTGGACGTCTATAGCAATCAGCCCCAGCATTTT
>TRBV28|TRBJ1-5|many|NA
CASSFVGVGNQPQHF
TGTGCCAGCAGTTTCGTGGGAGTAGGCAATCAGCCCCAGCATTTT
>TRBV20-1|TRBJ2-3|NA|NA
CSASRPAEPPDTQYF
TGCAGTGCTAGCCGACCCGCGGAGCCCCCAGATACGCAGTATTTT
>TRBV20-1|TRBJ1-4|NA|NA
CSARGGGRFGEKLFF
TGCAGTGCTAGAGGAGGTGGCAGGTTTGGAGAAAAACTGTTTTTT
>TRBV9|TRBJ2-7|few|TRBD1
CASSPRRSRDRGPRVPYEQYF
TGTGCCAGCAGCCCCCGCCGGAGCCGGGACAGGGGGCCAAGGGTGCCCTACGAGCAGTACTTC
>TRBV5-1|TRBJ2-7|few|TRBD2
CASSLREGLSTSGGGERYF
TGCGCCAGCAGCTTGAGAGAGGGCCTTTCGACTAGCGGGGGAGGCGAGCGGTACTTC
>TRBV18|TRBJ1-1|NA|NA
CASSADLRSEAFF
TGTGCCAGCTCTGCCGACTTAAGGAGTGAAGCTTTCTTT
>TRBV29-1|TRBJ2-7|once|NA
CNVVPRYEQYF
TGCAACGTTGTCCCCCGCTACGAGCAGTACTTC
>TRBV7-9|TRBJ2-2|few|NA
CASSLGGEYEGTGELFF
TGTGCCAGCAGCTTAGGAGGGGAATACGAGGGCACCGGGGAGCTGTTTTTT
>TRBV4-1|TRBJ2-7|NA|NA
CASSPNELGYYEQYF
TGCGCCAGCAGCCCCAACGAACTGGGTTACTACGAGCAGTACTTC
>TRBV18|TRBJ1-1|NA|NA
CASSLDRLGRTEAFF
TGTGCCAGCTCACTTGACAGGCTAGGAAGAACTGAAGCTTTCTTT
>TRBV19|TRBJ1-1|few|NA
CASSIGSLNTEAFF
TGTGCCAGTAGTATTGGGTCCCTGAACACTGAAGCTTTCTTT
>TRBV20-1|TRBJ2-2|NA|NA
CSAMYGGTGELFF
TGCAGTGCCATGTATGGGGGCACCGGGGAGCTGTTTTTT
>TRBV28|TRBJ2-5|many|TRBD2
CASSVPPGGAAETQYF
TGTGCCAGCAGCGTCCCACCGGGGGGGGCCGCGGAGACCCAGTACTTC
>TRBV28|TRBJ1-3|NA|NA
CASSLSRGGYTIYF
TGTGCCAGCAGTTTATCCAGGGGAGGTTACACCATATATTTT
>TRBV7-2|TRBJ2-2|few|NA
CASSLEMWGELFF
TGTGCCAGCAGCTTAGAGATGTGGGGGGAGCTGTTTTTT
>TRBV3-1|TRBJ2-3|NA|NA
CASSQQGGGTDTQYF
TGTGCCAGCAGCCAGCAGGGAGGAGGCACAGATACGCAGTATTTT
>TRBV4-2|TRBJ2-5|many|TRBD1
CASSQVTGAGETQYF
TGTGCCAGCAGCCAAGTTACAGGGGCTGGGGAGACCCAGTACTTC